The 27 T cell receptor beta chains given below trace back to one sample, sequenced in a study of blood T cells in healthy people across ages. PCR was performed a second time for 7 to 11 cycles using a sample-barcoded 5' primer and a J-beta primer mix. MiXCR was run by TCRdb on the 5' RACE reads, yielding one entry per CDR3 protein. The profile shows about 1.6 million distinct CDR3 sequences, approximately 32% of them singletons. The sample consisted of blood. The receptors here all came from a woman younger than 45 in good health.

Turning to this clonotype: The junction and the germline gene differ at one end; a read error may be behind it. This chain joins TRBV2 and TRBJ1-2; D unresolved. The CDR3 is 11 amino acids. Germline values: CDR1 SNHLY, CDR2 FYNNEI. Written as DNA, the CDR3 is TGTGCCACCAGTGTCCGGGAGGACTACACCTTC. Translation: CATSVREDYTF.

This clonotype was recorded a few times. The V call is TRBV3-1, the J call TRBJ2-7; TRBD1 matches at 8 bases. The tail of the sequence fits TRBJ2-5 better, so the J call may be wrong. The CDR3 contains 15 residues. Germline V lookup: CDR1 LGHDT, CDR2 YNNKEL (reference sequence). The CDR3 protein is CASSRASGGGETQYF. The DNA of the CDR3 is TGTGCCAGCAGCCGGGCGTCAGGGGGCGGAGAGACCCAGTACTTC.

The chain joins TRBV5-6 to TRBJ2-5, with TRBD2 matching over 12 bases. This CDR3 is built from 17 residues. Looked up from germline, CDR1 is SGHDT and CDR2 is YYEEEE. V lost 0 bases and J lost 7; bases outside the gene matches: 10. The CDR3 spells CASSLAGSTSGSVTQYF. In DNA form, the CDR3 reads TGTGCCAGCAGCTTGGCCGGGTCGACTAGCGGGAGTGTGACCCAGTACTTC.

In this sample, this clonotype turned up a few times. The gene calls are TRBV20-1 and TRBJ2-5; 10 bases are a match to TRBD1. The tail of the sequence fits TRBJ2-7 better, so the J call may be wrong. The CDR3 contains 17 residues. Germline lookup yields CDR1 DFQATT and CDR2 SNEGSKA (reference sequence). This CDR3 reads CSALTYSGTGVYYEQYF. DNA of the CDR3: TGCAGTGCTTTAACATATTCCGGGACAGGGGTCTATTACGAGCAGTACTTC.

There are a few counts of this clonotype. The chain is built from TRBV10-2 and TRBJ2-1; 11 bases are a match to TRBD2. CDR3 length equals 22 residues. The V segment lost 6 bases and the J segment 3 bases; nucleotides outside the gene matches: 25. From germline, CDR1 is WSHSY and CDR2 SAAADI. The CDR3 protein is CASRGLRSPGLAESAGYNEQFF. CDR3 bases: TGCGCCAGCAGGGGCCTGAGGTCTCCGGGACTAGCGGAATCTGCTGGCTACAATGAGCAGTTCTTC.

The sample holds a few counts of this clonotype. The chain is built from TRBV5-1 and TRBJ2-3; TRBD2 matches 9 bases. CDR1 is SGHRS and CDR2 is YFSETQ in the germline V gene. The CDR3 contains 16 residues. The V segment lost 1 base and the J segment 0 bases; nucleotides outside the gene matches: 3. CDR3 region: CASSLYLAGSTDTQYF. Here the CDR3 DNA reads TGCGCCAGCAGCTTGTATCTAGCGGGGAGCACAGATACGCAGTATTTT.

The V and J genes are TRBV7-3 and TRBJ2-1; no clear D. V dropped 4 bases and J dropped 9 bases, with 16 bases sitting between them. Per germline, CDR1 SGHTA and CDR2 FQGTGA. There are 14 residues in the CDR3. DNA for the CDR3: TGTGCCAGCAGCTCGGGCCCCACCGACACTGAGCAGTTCTTC. Protein: CASSSGPTDTEQFF.

This clonotype was counted between two and nine times. The CDR3 DNA is TGCAGTGCTAGAGGGGGCAGCCCCAACACCGGGGAGCTGTTTTTT. The encoded protein is CSARGGSPNTGELFF. V and J are TRBV20-1 and TRBJ2-2; a weak D match, TRBD1 (5 bases). CDR3 length: 15 amino acids. V lost 1 base, J lost 2 bases, and 11 bases lay in between. The germline V gene has CDR1 DFQATT and CDR2 SNEGSKA (reference sequence).

The chain joins TRBV28 to TRBJ2-7, with 9 bases identical to TRBD2. The CDR3 spans 14 residues. V was pared by 6 bases and J by 3 bases, with 6 bases of the junction left unmatched. The germline V gene has CDR1 MDHEN and CDR2 SYDVKM. CDR3 region: CASRGSSGDYEQYF. CDR3 bases: TGTGCCAGCAGGGGCTCTAGCGGGGACTACGAGCAGTACTTC.

This clonotype showed up just a few times. The rearrangement joins TRBV4-1 to TRBJ2-1; 8 bases align to TRBD2. J was trimmed by 10 bases and V by 2 bases; bases with no gene match: 19. The CDR3 length is 18 residues. In germline, CDR1 is MGHRA, CDR2 YSYEKL. CDR3 DNA sequence: TGCGCCAGCAGCCAATTAACCGGTGGGGGACTAGAAGAGAGGGAGCAGTTCTTC. Translated: CASSQLTGGGLEEREQFF.

As regards this clonotype: Its ends do not fully match the called genes, so a read error is possible. The rearrangement links TRBV7-9 to TRBJ1-1; unclear D gene. CDR1 is SEHNR, CDR2 FQNEAQ, per germline (reference sequence). This CDR3 has 12 residues. DNA for the CDR3: TGTGTCAGCAGCTTAGTAGGAGCTGAAGCTTTCTTT. Encoded protein: CVSSLVGAEAFF.

The chain uses TRBV28 and TRBJ1-4, with D tentatively TRBD1 (6 bases). Germline lookup yields CDR1 MDHEN and CDR2 SYDVKM. V was trimmed by 4 bases and J by 8 bases, leaving 14 bases between them. The CDR3 loop spans 14 amino acids. The CDR3 sequence is CASSSGAGSEKLFF. As DNA, the CDR3 is TGTGCCAGCAGTTCAGGGGCGGGGAGCGAAAAACTGTTTTTT.

This clonotype was found a few times. The chain employs TRBV18 and TRBJ1-1; the D gene is possibly TRBD1 (5 bases). V was shortened by 7 bases and J by 4 bases, with 13 bases between the two germline ends. Per germline, CDR1 KGHSH and CDR2 LQKENI. The CDR3 totals 13 residues. The CDR3 nucleotides are TGTGCCAGCTTACCCGGGGGGAGCACTGAAGCTTTCTTT. Encoded protein: CASLPGGSTEAFF.

Remarks on this clonotype: A much larger clone sits a single nucleotide away, making a read error possible. The V call is TRBV11-2, the J call TRBJ1-1; D not certain. This CDR3 comprises 13 residues. V dropped 1 base and J dropped 4 bases, with 7 bases sitting between them. CDR1 and CDR2 (germline): SGHAT, FQNNGV. CDR3 amino acids: CASSLGNGTEAFF. For the CDR3, the DNA is TGTGCCAGCAGCTTAGGGAATGGCACTGAAGCTTTCTTT. Based on the CDR3 plus reference TRBV11-2 and TRBJ1-1, the full variable domain is EAGVAQSPRYKIIEKRQSVAFWCNPISGHATLYWYQQILGQGPKLLIQFQNNGVVDDSQLPKDRFSAERLKGVDSTLKIQPAKLEDSAVYLCASSLGNGTEAFFGQGTRLTVV.

The table lists this clonotype with a few counts. The chain is built from TRBV3-1 and TRBJ1-2; D call uncertain. Trimming took 4 bases from V and 5 from J, leaving 23 bases between them. The germline CDR1 and CDR2 sequences are LGHDT and YNNKEL (reference sequence). The length of the CDR3 is 17 residues. The CDR3 DNA reads as TGTGCCAGCAGCCCCGGGTCGGTAGACCGGGAGGCTTATGGCTACACCTTC. Amino acid sequence: CASSPGSVDREAYGYTF.

This clonotype was detected ten times or more. The chain recombines TRBV7-9 with TRBJ1-1; 9 bases are a match to TRBD1. The trim removed 7 bases at V and 4 bases at J, leaving 7 bases unmatched. CDR1 and CDR2 from the germline V gene are SEHNR and FQNEAQ (reference sequence). This CDR3 contains 14 residues. The DNA for the CDR3 is TGTGCCAGCAATGAAGGACAGGGGTCCACTGAAGCTTTCTTT. Amino acid sequence: CASNEGQGSTEAFF.

As to this clonotype: An end of the junction does not agree with germline; a read error may underlie this. The chain links TRBV20-1 to TRBJ2-7; D uncertain. CDR1 is DFQATT and CDR2 is SNEGSKA in the germline V gene (reference sequence). The CDR3 spans 10 residues. In DNA, the CDR3 is TGCAGTGCTAGCCCCTACGGGCAGTACTTC. Translating it yields CSASPYGQYF.

The rearrangement uses TRBV5-1 and TRBJ2-1; 9 bases match TRBD1. This CDR3 spans 16 amino acids. V dropped 5 bases and J dropped 6; count of bases not matched to a gene: 12. CDR1 and CDR2 (germline): SGHRS, YFSETQ. CDR3 amino acids: CASSPPRDRDVNEQFF. DNA for the CDR3: TGCGCCAGCAGTCCCCCTCGGGACAGGGATGTCAATGAGCAGTTCTTC. Full variable domain (missing parts from reference TRBV5-1 and TRBJ2-1): KAGVTQTPRYLIKTRGQQVTLSCSPISGHRSVSWYQQTPGQGLQFLFEYFSETQRNKGNFPGRFSGRQFSNSRSEMNVSTLELGDSALYLCASSPPRDRDVNEQFFGPGTRLTVL.

The chain is built from TRBV6-5 and TRBJ1-1, with TRBD1 as a possible D gene (5 bases). This CDR3 comprises 14 residues. V lost 2 bases to trimming and J lost 5 bases, with 12 bases between them. CDR1 is MNHEY and CDR2 is SVGAGI in the germline V gene. The CDR3 sequence: CASSYLRRGTEAFF. The CDR3 DNA follows: TGTGCCAGCAGTTACCTCCGTAGGGGAACTGAAGCTTTCTTT.

This sequence joins TRBV29-1 and TRBJ2-7; D might be TRBD2 (7 bases). Trimming pared 1 base from V and 4 bases from J, leaving 20 bases between. Germline V gene lookup returns CDR1 SQVTM and CDR2 ANQGSEA. CDR3 length: 16 residues. CDR3 amino acids: CSVEGGRGTPYYEQYF. CDR3 nucleotide sequence: TGCAGCGTTGAAGGGGGGAGGGGGACACCTTATTACGAGCAGTACTTC.

Remarks on this clonotype: Possible read error: a much larger clone is one base away. The rearrangement uses TRBV2 and TRBJ2-3; the match to TRBD2 covers 12 bases. The CDR3 has 16 residues. Germline V lookup: CDR1 SNHLY, CDR2 FYNNEI. This CDR3 reads CASSANGLAGTDAQYF. The CDR3 DNA reads as TGTGCCAGCAGTGCAAATGGACTAGCGGGGACAGATGCGCAGTATTTT.

This clonotype has at least ten counts. The chain carries TRBV28 and TRBJ2-7, with D uncertain. V dropped 4 bases and J dropped 2 bases, with 9 bases sitting between them. Per the germline V gene, CDR1 is MDHEN and CDR2 is SYDVKM. CDR3 length: 13 amino acids. For the CDR3, the DNA is TGTGCCAGCAGTTCGAGTAAACCCTACGAGCAGTACTTC. It encodes CASSSSKPYEQYF.

The genes are TRBV27 and TRBJ2-3, with a tentative D call TRBD2 (5 bases). This CDR3 has 11 amino acids. In germline, CDR1 is MNHEY, CDR2 SMNVEV (reference sequence). V lost 6 bases, J lost 8 bases, and 9 bases lay in between. The CDR3 reads CASRVGGTQYF. The CDR3, as DNA: TGTGCCAGCAGGGTAGGAGGTACGCAGTATTTT.

At least ten counts were recorded for this clonotype. This chain uses TRBV12-3 or TRBV12-4 with TRBJ1-2, with 10 bases identical to TRBD1. The CDR3 consists of 13 residues. V shed 6 bases, J shed 7 bases, and the junction held 5 bases outside the gene matches. This CDR3 is CASSPDRGLGYTF. The DNA of the CDR3 is TGTGCCAGCAGCCCTGACAGGGGGCTTGGCTACACCTTC.

This clonotype was seen many times. The rearrangement joins TRBV6-6 to TRBJ2-5; D ambiguous. Germline V gene data show CDR1 as MNHNY and CDR2 as SVGAGI (reference sequence). The V and J ends lost 3 bases and 7 bases respectively, with 15 bases between them. CDR3 length: 14 amino acids. The CDR3 protein is CASSYSQKPGTQYF. In DNA, the CDR3 is TGTGCCAGCAGTTATTCCCAAAAACCGGGGACCCAGTACTTC.

For this clonotype: The germline gene is not matched at one end of the junction; a read error may be the cause. The genes are TRBV6-1 and TRBJ2-5; a possible D gene is TRBD1 (5 bases). The end of the DNA aligns better with TRBJ2-7, so the J call may be wrong. Germline loops: CDR1 MNHNS, CDR2 SASEGT. The CDR3 has 12 amino acids. CDR3 sequence reads: CAGSDGQGEQYF. The DNA of the CDR3 is TGTGCCGGCAGTGATGGGCAGGGCGAGCAGTACTTC.

The table lists this clonotype with many counts. The rearrangement uses TRBV29-1 and TRBJ1-2, with D possibly matching TRBD1 (6 bases). Germline CDR1 SQVTM, CDR2 ANQGSEA. The CDR3 consists of 15 residues. Trimming pared 0 bases from V and 4 bases from J, leaving 15 bases between. The CDR3 region has the DNA TGCAGCGTTGAAGATAAAGGGGGATTGGGCTATGGCTACACCTTC. This sequence encodes CSVEDKGGLGYGYTF.